A single sample is the source of the 22 T cell receptor beta chains below, sequenced in a study of blood T cell repertoires in COVID-19. The assay was immunoSEQ multiplex PCR, and TCRdb's table has in-frame clones only and misses some. The sample has under 75,000 clones; around 89% are singletons. The sequenced sample was peripheral blood. The source of these receptors is a man aged 50 or older with acute or convalescent COVID-19.

The chain couples TRBV28 to TRBJ1-5; no clear D gene. Germline values: CDR1 MDHEN, CDR2 SYDVKM. CDR3 length: 16 residues. The V end was cut by 6 bases, the J end by 3 bases, with 18 bases between. CDR3 protein: CASSTPLPGYNQPQHF. CDR3 coding DNA: TGTGCCAGCAGCACCCCCCTCCCAGGATACAATCAGCCCCAGCATTTT.

This chain connects TRBV27 to TRBJ1-1; D may be TRBD1 (6 bases). There are 14 residues in the CDR3. V was trimmed by 6 bases and J by 4 bases, leaving 15 bases between them. CDR1 and CDR2 from the germline V gene are MNHEY and SMNVEV (reference sequence). CDR3 amino acids: CASSQQGGSTEAFF. The CDR3 DNA is TGTGCCAGCAGCCAACAGGGCGGGAGCACTGAAGCTTTCTTT.

The gene calls are TRBV28 and TRBJ2-7; D might be TRBD2 (5 bases). V was cut by 6 bases and J by 3 bases, with 18 bases left in between. The CDR3 is 15 residues long. Per the germline V gene, CDR1 is MDHEN and CDR2 is SYDVKM. The CDR3 protein is CASSLAGVENYEQYF. CDR3 sequence (DNA): TGTGCCAGCAGCCTCGCCGGGGTAGAAAACTACGAGCAGTACTTC.

The V and J genes are TRBV21-1 and TRBJ2-2; the table names TRBD1, a call not compared with the DNA. TRBV21-1 is tagged as a pseudogene. The CDR3 is 16 amino acids. The CDR3 coding sequence is TGTGCCAGCAGCAAGACAGGGACCCACCCAACCGGGGAGCTGTTTTTT. Translating gives CASSKTGTHPTGELFF.

The V gene is TRBV6-2 or TRBV6-3, the J gene TRBJ2-7; 8 positions match TRBD2. This CDR3 spans 14 amino acids. V shed 3 bases, J shed 1 base, and the junction held 2 bases outside the gene matches. In germline, CDR1 is MNHEY, CDR2 SVGEGT. The CDR3 DNA reads TGTGCCAGCAGTTATACTAGCGGTTCCTACGAGCAGTACTTC. Encoded protein: CASSYTSGSYEQYF.

With regard to this clone: Other DNA sequences in the sample encode the same CDR3. This sequence joins TRBV2 and TRBJ2-7; D not resolved. The V end was cut by 5 bases, the J end by 4 bases, with 3 bases between. This CDR3 region has 10 residues. Germline V gives CDR1 SNHLY, CDR2 FYNNEI. This chain's CDR3 is CASSSYEQYF. The CDR3 coding sequence is TGTGCCAGCAGTTCGTACGAGCAGTACTTC.

The chain combines TRBV28 with TRBJ2-5, with 7 bases matching TRBD1. V trimming: 6 bases; J trimming: 2 bases; junction bases outside the gene matches: 6. The CDR3 runs 14 residues. CDR1 and CDR2 (germline): MDHEN, SYDVKM. The CDR3 bases are TGTGCCAGCAGACCACCGGGACAGCAAGAGACCCAGTACTTC. The encoded protein is CASRPPGQQETQYF.

This chain joins TRBV10-3 and TRBJ1-5; TRBD1 is a possible D gene (5 bases). CDR3 length equals 15 residues. Trimming took 10 bases from V and 0 from J, leaving 16 bases between them. CDR1 ENHRY and CDR2 SYGVKD come from the germline V gene. The CDR3 DNA sequence: TGTGCCACGAGAGACAGCCTTTATAGCAATCAGCCCCAGCATTTT. Translated: CATRDSLYSNQPQHF.

The rearrangement links TRBV13 to TRBJ1-2; the D is unclear. The V gene's germline CDR1 is PRHDT and CDR2 FYEKMQ (reference sequence). V was pared by 7 bases and J by 7 bases, with 28 bases between. The CDR3 covers 17 residues. The CDR3 bases are TGTGCCAGCACCCCCAAGGCAGGTATTCCCCCCCCCGGTGGCTACACCTTC. The encoded protein is CASTPKAGIPPPGGYTF.

This clone was seen just once. The chain uses TRBV29-1 and TRBJ2-7; D not resolved. This CDR3 has 11 residues. Trimming shortened V by 6 bases and J by 4 bases, and 10 bases separated the two germline ends. Germline V gives CDR1 SQVTM, CDR2 ANQGSEA. The CDR3 is CSVMAGYEQYV. The CDR3 DNA reads as TGCAGCGTAATGGCCGGGTACGAGCAGTACGTC.

V usage is TRBV4-3 and J usage is TRBJ1-5, with 8 nucleotides matching TRBD1. This CDR3 has 16 residues. Germline loops: CDR1 LGHNA, CDR2 YSLEER. With 1 base clipped from V and 5 bases from J, the junction kept 7 bases outside the gene matches. The CDR3 sequence is CASSQVRATGDQPQHF. The CDR3 bases are TGCGCCAGCAGCCAAGTAAGAGCGACAGGGGATCAGCCCCAGCATTTT.

A single count supports this clone. V is TRBV7-9 and J is TRBJ2-1, with 8 bases identical to TRBD2. In germline, CDR1 is SEHNR, CDR2 FQNEAQ (reference sequence). This CDR3 is 17 amino acids long. V lost 5 bases and J lost 7; bases outside the gene matches: 16. The CDR3 is CASSPISGSLGRNEQFF. CDR3 in DNA: TGTGCCAGCAGCCCCATAAGCGGGAGCCTGGGTAGGAATGAGCAGTTCTTC. Filled out from reference TRBV7-9 and TRBJ2-1, the complete variable domain reads DTGVSQNPRHKITKRGQNVTFRCDPISEHNRLYWYRQTLGQGPEFLTYFQNEAQLEKSRLLSDRFSAERPKGSFSTLEIQRTEQGDSAMYLCASSPISGSLGRNEQFFGPGTRLTVL.

J is TRBJ2-3 and V is TRBV11-2; 8 positions agree with TRBD2. The CDR3 totals 15 residues. The germline V gene encodes CDR1 SGHAT and CDR2 FQNNGV. The junction had 4 bases not matched to a gene; V was cut back by 2 bases and J by 3 bases. The CDR3 loop reads CASSLTAGDTDTQYF. The CDR3, as DNA: TGTGCCAGCAGCTTAACAGCGGGAGATACAGATACGCAGTATTTT.

The chain combines TRBV7-2 with TRBJ2-7; 9 nucleotides line up with TRBD2. The ends lost 5 bases at V and 0 bases at J; junction bases unmatched: 14. The CDR3 contains 18 residues. Germline V gene lookup returns CDR1 SGHTA and CDR2 FQGNSA. The CDR3 loop reads CASSPKGGGRAVSYEQYF. CDR3 sequence (DNA): TGTGCCAGCAGCCCGAAGGGCGGCGGGAGGGCGGTCTCCTACGAGCAGTACTTC.

The CDR3 nucleotides read TGCGCCAGCAGCTTGGAGTCGACAGCCTACGAGCAGTACTTC. Translation: CASSLESTAYEQYF. This chain connects TRBV5-1 to TRBJ2-7, with TRBD1 as a possible D gene (5 bases). This CDR3 has 14 amino acids. Trimming removed 0 bases at V and 2 bases at J, with 9 bases between. Germline V gene data show CDR1 as SGHRS and CDR2 as YFSETQ.

The chain links TRBV6-5 to TRBJ2-7, with D possibly matching TRBD1 (6 bases). Germline CDR1 and CDR2: MNHEY and SVGAGI. Trimming took off 6 bases at V and 0 bases at J, with 12 bases between the two ends. CDR3 size: 14 residues. The DNA of the CDR3 is TGTGCCAGCAGGCGGACGGACAGCTCCTACGAGCAGTACTTC. Its translation: CASRRTDSSYEQYF.

In this sample, this clone turned up a few times. The chain has TRBV4-1 and TRBJ1-5; 9 bases match TRBD1. J gave up 1 base and V 3 bases, and 10 bases lay outside the gene matches. The CDR3 is 18 residues long. CDR1 is MGHRA, CDR2 YSYEKL, per germline. The CDR3 sequence is CASSQGRLGTGSNQPQHF. The CDR3 nucleotides read TGCGCCAGCAGCCAGGGTCGACTAGGGACAGGGAGCAATCAGCCCCAGCATTTT.

This CDR3 reads CASSLGAGGGTGELFF. DNA of the CDR3: TGTGCCAGCAGCTTGGGAGCGGGAGGTGGGACCGGGGAGCTGTTTTTT. The genes are TRBV5-4 and TRBJ2-2, with 9 bases that match TRBD2. CDR1 SGHNT and CDR2 YYREEE come from the germline V gene (reference sequence). The CDR3 runs to 16 residues. V trimming: 0 bases; J trimming: 5 bases; junction bases outside the gene matches: 5.

This sequence joins TRBV11-2 and TRBJ2-3, with 9 bases identical to TRBD2. Germline CDR1 reads SGHAT; CDR2 reads FQNNGV. The CDR3 has 15 residues. J lost 4 bases, V lost 5 bases, and 7 bases had no gene match. The CDR3 loop reads CASSPGTSRADTQYF. CDR3 DNA sequence: TGTGCCAGCAGCCCCGGGACTAGCCGCGCAGATACGCAGTATTTT. Combining the CDR3 with reference TRBV11-2 and TRBJ2-3 gives the whole variable domain EAGVAQSPRYKIIEKRQSVAFWCNPISGHATLYWYQQILGQGPKLLIQFQNNGVVDDSQLPKDRFSAERLKGVDSTLKIQPAKLEDSAVYLCASSPGTSRADTQYFGPGTRLTVL.

The chain links TRBV10-3 to TRBJ1-1; TRBD1 agrees at 7 bases. The germline CDR1 and CDR2 sequences are ENHRY and SYGVKD. CDR3 size: 14 residues. Trimming took 6 bases from V and 0 from J; bases not matched to a gene: 4. The CDR3 coding sequence is TGTGCCATCAGGGGACAGTCCATGAACACTGAAGCTTTCTTT. Its translation: CAIRGQSMNTEAFF.

The chain carries TRBV11-3 and TRBJ2-2; 10 bases are shared with TRBD2. This CDR3 has 17 residues. The germline CDR1 and CDR2 sequences are SGHNT and YENEEA. The V segment lost 1 base and the J segment 4 bases; nucleotides outside the gene matches: 6. Here the CDR3 reads CASSLVVLAGVTGELFF. The CDR3 nucleotides read TGTGCCAGCAGCTTAGTGGTCCTAGCGGGAGTCACCGGGGAGCTGTTTTTT.

CDR3 sequence: CASHTGRGYEQYF. For the CDR3, the DNA is TGTGCCAGCCATACGGGGAGGGGCTACGAGCAGTACTTC. This chain links TRBV6-5 with TRBJ2-7, with 7 bases aligning to TRBD2. The V gene end was trimmed by 8 bases and the J gene end by 3 bases; junction bases not matched to a gene: 7. Per germline, CDR1 MNHEY and CDR2 SVGAGI. The CDR3 has 13 residues.